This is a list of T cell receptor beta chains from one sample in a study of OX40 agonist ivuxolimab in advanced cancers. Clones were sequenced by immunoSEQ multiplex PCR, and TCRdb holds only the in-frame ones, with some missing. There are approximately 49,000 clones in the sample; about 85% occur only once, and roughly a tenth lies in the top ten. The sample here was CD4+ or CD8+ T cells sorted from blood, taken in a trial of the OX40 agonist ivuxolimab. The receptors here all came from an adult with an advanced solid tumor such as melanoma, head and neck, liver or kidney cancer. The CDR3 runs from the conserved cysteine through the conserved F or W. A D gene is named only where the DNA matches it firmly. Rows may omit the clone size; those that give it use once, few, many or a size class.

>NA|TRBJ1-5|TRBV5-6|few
TGTGCCAGCAGCTTGTCCGATTTGGTGACGCAGCCCCAGCATTTT
CASSLSDLVTQPQHF
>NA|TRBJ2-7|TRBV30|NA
TGTGCCTGTCAGCAGGGATTCGGGTACGAGCAGTACTTC
CACQQGFGYEQYF
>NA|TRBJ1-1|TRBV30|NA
TGTGCCTGGAGTGTAATGGGCATCCTGAACACTGAAGCTTTCTTT
CAWSVMGILNTEAFF
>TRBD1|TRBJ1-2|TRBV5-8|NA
TGTGCCAGCAGCTCGCAGACAGGGGTATATTATGGCTACACCTTC
CASSSQTGVYYGYTF
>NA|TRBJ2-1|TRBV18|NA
TGTGCCAGCTCACCACCTAGCGGTATAGGGCATGAGCAGTTCTTC
CASSPPSGIGHEQFF
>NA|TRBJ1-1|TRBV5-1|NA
TGCGCCAGCAGCCCATACCGACCAGGTAGCACTGAAGCTTTCTTT
CASSPYRPGSTEAFF
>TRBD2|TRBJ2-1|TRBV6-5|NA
TGTGCCAGCAGTTACTCGACCGGGAGGGGAAATGAGCAGTTCTTC
CASSYSTGRGNEQFF
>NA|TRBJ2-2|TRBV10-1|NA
TGCGCCAGCCAGCCCATGACCACCGGGGAGCTGTTTTTT
CASQPMTTGELFF
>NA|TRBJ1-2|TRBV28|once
TGTGCCAGCGGTCAAATCAGGGGTAACTATGGCTACACCTTC
CASGQIRGNYGYTF
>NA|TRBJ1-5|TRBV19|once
TGTGCCAGTAGCCTGCCCGGGAGGGGGTCCTATCAGCCCCAGCATTTT
CASSLPGRGSYQPQHF
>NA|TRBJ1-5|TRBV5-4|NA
TGTGCCAGCAGCCTTAAAAATAGCAATCAGCCCCAGCATTTT
CASSLKNSNQPQHF
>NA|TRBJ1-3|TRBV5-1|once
TGCGCCAGCAGCTACCAGGCCAGGGGACCTGGAAACACCATATATTTT
CASSYQARGPGNTIYF
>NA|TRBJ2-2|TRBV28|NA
TGTGCCAGCAGATCTTCAGTGGGTCCCGGGGTGAACACCGGGGAGCTGTTTTTT
CASRSSVGPGVNTGELFF
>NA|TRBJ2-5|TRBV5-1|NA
TGCGCCAGCAGCTTGGGGGTAGGCTTAGAGACCCAGTACTTC
CASSLGVGLETQYF